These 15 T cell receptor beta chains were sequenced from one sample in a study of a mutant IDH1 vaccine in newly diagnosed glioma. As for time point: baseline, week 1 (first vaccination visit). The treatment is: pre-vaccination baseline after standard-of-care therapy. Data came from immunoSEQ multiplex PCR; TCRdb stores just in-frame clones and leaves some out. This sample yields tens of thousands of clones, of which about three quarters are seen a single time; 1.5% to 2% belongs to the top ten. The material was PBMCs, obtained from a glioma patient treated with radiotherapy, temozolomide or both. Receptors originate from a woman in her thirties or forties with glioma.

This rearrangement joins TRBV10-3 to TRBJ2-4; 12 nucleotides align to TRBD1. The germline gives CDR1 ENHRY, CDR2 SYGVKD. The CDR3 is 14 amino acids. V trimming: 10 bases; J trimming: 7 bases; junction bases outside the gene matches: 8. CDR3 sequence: CATTTGTGGNIQYF. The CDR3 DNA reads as TGTGCCACCACTACCGGGACAGGGGGCAACATTCAGTACTTC.

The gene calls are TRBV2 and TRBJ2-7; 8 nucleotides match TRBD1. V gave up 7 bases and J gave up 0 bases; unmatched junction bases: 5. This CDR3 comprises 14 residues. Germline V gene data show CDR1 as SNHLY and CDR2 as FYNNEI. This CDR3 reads CASITGQVSYEQYF. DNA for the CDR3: TGTGCCAGCATAACGGGACAGGTCTCCTACGAGCAGTACTTC.

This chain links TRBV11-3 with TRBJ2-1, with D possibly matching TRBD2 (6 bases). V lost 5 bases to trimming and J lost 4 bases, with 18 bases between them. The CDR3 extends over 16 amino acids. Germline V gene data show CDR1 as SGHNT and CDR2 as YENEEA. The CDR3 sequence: CASSPDGTGDYNEQFF. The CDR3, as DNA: TGTGCCAGCAGCCCTGATGGGACGGGGGATTACAATGAGCAGTTCTTC.

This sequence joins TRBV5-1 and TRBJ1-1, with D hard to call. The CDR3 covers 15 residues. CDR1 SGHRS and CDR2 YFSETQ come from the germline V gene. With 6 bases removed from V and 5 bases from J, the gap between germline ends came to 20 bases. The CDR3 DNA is TGCGCCAGCAACCTGGGCGCTACCCAAACGACTGAAGCTTTCTTT. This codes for CASNLGATQTTEAFF.

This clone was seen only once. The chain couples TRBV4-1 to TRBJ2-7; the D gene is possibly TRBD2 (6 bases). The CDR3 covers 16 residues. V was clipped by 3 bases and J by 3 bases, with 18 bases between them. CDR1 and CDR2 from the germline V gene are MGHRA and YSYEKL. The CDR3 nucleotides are TGCGCCAGCAGCCACCCCCGGGACTCAAGCATCTACGAGCAGTACTTC. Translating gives CASSHPRDSSIYEQYF.

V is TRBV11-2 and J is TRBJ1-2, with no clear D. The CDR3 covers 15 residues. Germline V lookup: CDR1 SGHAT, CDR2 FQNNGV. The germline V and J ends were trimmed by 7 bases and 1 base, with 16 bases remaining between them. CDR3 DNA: TGTGCCAGCACCCCAAGGGCGTCTGGTAACTATGGCTACACCTTC. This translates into CASTPRASGNYGYTF.

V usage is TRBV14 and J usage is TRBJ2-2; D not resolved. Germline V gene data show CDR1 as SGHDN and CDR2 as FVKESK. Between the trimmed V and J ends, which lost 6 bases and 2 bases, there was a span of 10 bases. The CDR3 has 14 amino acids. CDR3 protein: CASRFGLNTGELFF. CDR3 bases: TGTGCCAGCAGGTTTGGGTTAAACACCGGGGAGCTGTTTTTT.

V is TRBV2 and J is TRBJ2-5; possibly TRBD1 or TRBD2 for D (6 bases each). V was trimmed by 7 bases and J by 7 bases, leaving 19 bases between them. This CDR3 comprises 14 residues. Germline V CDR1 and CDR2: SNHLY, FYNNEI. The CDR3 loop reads CASIGQGRLGTQYF. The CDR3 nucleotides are TGTGCCAGCATAGGGCAGGGGAGGTTAGGGACCCAGTACTTC.

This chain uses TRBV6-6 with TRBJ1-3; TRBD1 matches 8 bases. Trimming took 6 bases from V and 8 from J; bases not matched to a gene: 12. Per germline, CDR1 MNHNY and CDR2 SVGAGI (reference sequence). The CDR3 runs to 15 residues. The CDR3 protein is CASSMGQAATYTIYF. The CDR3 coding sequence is TGTGCCAGCAGCATGGGACAGGCGGCAACGTACACCATATATTTT.

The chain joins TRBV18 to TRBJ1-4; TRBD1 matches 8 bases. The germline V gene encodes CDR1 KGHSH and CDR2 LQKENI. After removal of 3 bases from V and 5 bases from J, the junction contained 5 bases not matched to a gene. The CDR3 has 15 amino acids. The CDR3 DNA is TGTGCCAGCTCACCGAAAGGGACAGGAAATGAAAAACTGTTTTTT. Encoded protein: CASSPKGTGNEKLFF. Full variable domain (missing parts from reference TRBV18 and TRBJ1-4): NAGVMQNPRHLVRRRGQEARLRCSPMKGHSHVYWYRQLPEEGLKFMVYLQKENIIDESGMPKERFSAEFPKEGPSILRIQQVVRGDSAAYFCASSPKGTGNEKLFFGSGTQLSVL.

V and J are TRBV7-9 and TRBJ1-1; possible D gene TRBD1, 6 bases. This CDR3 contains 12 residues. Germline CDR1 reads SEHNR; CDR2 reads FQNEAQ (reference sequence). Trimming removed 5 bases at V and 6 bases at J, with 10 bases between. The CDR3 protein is CASSPGGPEAFF. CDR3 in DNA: TGTGCCAGCAGCCCCGGGGGGCCTGAAGCTTTCTTT.

CDR3: CASSSPGHPRAEAFF. The CDR3 DNA reads as TGTGCCAGCAGCTCCCCGGGACACCCGAGGGCTGAAGCTTTCTTT. The genes are TRBV7-9 and TRBJ1-1; maybe TRBD1 (6 bases). This CDR3 is 15 amino acids long. The germline V gene has CDR1 SEHNR and CDR2 FQNEAQ (reference sequence). The germline V and J ends were trimmed by 4 bases and 6 bases, with 18 bases remaining between them.

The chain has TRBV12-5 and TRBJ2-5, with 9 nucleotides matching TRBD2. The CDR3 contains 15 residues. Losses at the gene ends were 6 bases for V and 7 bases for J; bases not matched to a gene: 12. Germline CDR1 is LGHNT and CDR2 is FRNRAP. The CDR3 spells CASGFTSGSGGTQYF. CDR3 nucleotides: TGTGCTAGTGGGTTTACTAGCGGGTCCGGTGGGACCCAGTACTTC.

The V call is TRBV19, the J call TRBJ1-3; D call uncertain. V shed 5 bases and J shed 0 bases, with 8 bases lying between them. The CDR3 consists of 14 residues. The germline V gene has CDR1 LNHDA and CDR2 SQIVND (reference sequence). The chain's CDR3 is CASSYPSSGNTIYF. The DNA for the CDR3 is TGTGCCAGTAGTTACCCGAGCTCTGGAAACACCATATATTTT. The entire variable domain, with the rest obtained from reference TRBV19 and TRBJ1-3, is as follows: DGGITQSPKYLFRKEGQNVTLSCEQNLNHDAMYWYRQDPGQGLRLIYYSQIVNDFQKGDIAEGYSVSREKKESFPLTVTSAQKNPTAFYLCASSYPSSGNTIYFGEGSWLTVV.

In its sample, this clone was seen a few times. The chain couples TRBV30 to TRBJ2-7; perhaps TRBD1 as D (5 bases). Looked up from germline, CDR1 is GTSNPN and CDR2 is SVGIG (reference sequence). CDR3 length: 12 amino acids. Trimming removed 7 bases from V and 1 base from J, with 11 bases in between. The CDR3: CASGIGSYEQYF. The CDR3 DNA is TGTGCCTCAGGGATTGGGTCCTACGAGCAGTACTTC.